This T cell receptor (beta chain) was sequenced for a study of radiation and T cells in renal cell carcinoma. In germline, CDR1 is SGHTA, CDR2 FQGNSA. The CDR3 is 14 amino acids. Trimming pared 2 bases from V and 4 bases from J, leaving 8 bases between. Profiled with immunoSEQ multiplex PCR; TCRdb holds only in-frame clones, not every one. The sample carries more than 75,000 clones, over 75% recorded once. Time point reported: baseline pretreatment blood. The treatment is: 15 Gy SBRT to primary tumor, nephrectomy 4 weeks later. V gene TRBV7-2 combines with J gene TRBJ2-2; no reliable D call. Sequenced material: blood, taken from a patient whose treatment included radiotherapy and nephrectomy. The origin of this receptor is a man aged 55 to 70 with renal cell carcinoma. Written as DNA, the CDR3 is TGTGCCAGCAGCTTACAGGCAAGCACCGGGGAGCTGTTTTTT. Protein: CASSLQASTGELFF.